This entry features one TCR beta chain sequence. Its antigen is as yet unknown. Germline loops: CDR1 SGDLS, CDR2 YYNGEE. The CDR3 runs to 16 residues. The germline V and J ends were trimmed by 4 bases and 8 bases, with 21 bases remaining between them. The data are from a study of beta chain features in type 1 diabetes. Broader study findings: Among all four CD4+ subsets, Type 1 diabetes patients had TCRB CDR3s that were moderately but significantly shorter. Fewer insertions but more deletions were seen at VDJ junctions in type 1 diabetes patients.

The investigators reverse transcribed all of the isolated RNA, so they sequenced expressed TCRB transcripts. Naive, central memory and regulatory T cell samples produced a mean of about 3.5 million reads. Clones were sequenced by immunoSEQ multiplex PCR, and TCRdb holds only the in-frame ones, with some missing. The sample consists of a few hundred thousand clones, around 20% of them appearing once. Sequences were obtained from naive CD4+ T cells from blood. This TCR was recovered from a woman aged 18-29 years in good health. This chain links TRBV9 with TRBJ1-4; D may be TRBD1 (6 bases). CDR3 nucleotide sequence: TGTGCCAGCAGCCCCATCGAGGGGGGGTTGCGAGAAAAACTGTTTTTT. Protein sequence: CASSPIEGGLREKLFF.